This TCR beta chain was profiled in a study of radiotherapy plus CTLA-4 blockade in lung cancer. Germline V CDR1 and CDR2: MRHNA, SNTAGT. The CDR3 contains 17 residues. Between the trimmed V and J ends, which lost 6 bases and 1 base, there was a span of 16 bases. This table comes from immunoSEQ multiplex PCR, and its TCRdb copy is limited to in-frame clones, with some not included. The table shows about 51,000 clones, with about 76% occurring only once. In its sample, this clone was seen a few times. This specimen consisted of peripheral blood, obtained from a patient treated with radiotherapy plus ipilimumab. The receptor comes from a human donor with non-small cell lung cancer whose response to radiotherapy plus ipilimumab could not be evaluated. The J gene is TRBJ2-6, the V gene TRBV6-4; D possibly corresponds to TRBD2 (5 bases). The CDR3 reads CASSRGSPHSGANVLTF. The CDR3 DNA reads as TGTGCCAGCAGCCGCGGGTCACCTCATTCTGGGGCCAACGTCCTGACTTTC.